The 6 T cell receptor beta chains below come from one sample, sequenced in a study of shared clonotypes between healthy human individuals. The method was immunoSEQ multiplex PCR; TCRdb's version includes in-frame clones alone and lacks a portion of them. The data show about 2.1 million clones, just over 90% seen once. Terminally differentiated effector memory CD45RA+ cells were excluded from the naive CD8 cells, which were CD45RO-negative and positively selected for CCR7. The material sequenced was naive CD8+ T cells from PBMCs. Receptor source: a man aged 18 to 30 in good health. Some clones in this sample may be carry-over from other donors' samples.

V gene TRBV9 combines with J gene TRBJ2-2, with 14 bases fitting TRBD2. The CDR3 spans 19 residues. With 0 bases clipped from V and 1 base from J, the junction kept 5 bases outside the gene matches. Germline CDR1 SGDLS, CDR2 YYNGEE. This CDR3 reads CASSVVGLAGGLNTGELFF. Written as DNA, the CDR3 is TGTGCCAGCAGCGTAGTAGGACTAGCGGGAGGCTTGAACACCGGGGAGCTGTTTTTT. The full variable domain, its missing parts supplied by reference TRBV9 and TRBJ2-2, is DSGVTQTPKHLITATGQRVTLRCSPRSGDLSVYWYQQSLDQGLQFLIQYYNGEERAKGNILERFSAQQFPDLHSELNLSSLELGDSALYFCASSVVGLAGGLNTGELFFGEGSRLTVL.

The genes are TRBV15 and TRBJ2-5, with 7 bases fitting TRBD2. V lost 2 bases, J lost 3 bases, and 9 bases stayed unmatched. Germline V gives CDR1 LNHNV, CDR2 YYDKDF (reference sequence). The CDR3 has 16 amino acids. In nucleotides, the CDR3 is TGTGCCACCAGCAGATCCCTCCGGGAGGTTAAAGAGACCCAGTACTTC. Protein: CATSRSLREVKETQYF.

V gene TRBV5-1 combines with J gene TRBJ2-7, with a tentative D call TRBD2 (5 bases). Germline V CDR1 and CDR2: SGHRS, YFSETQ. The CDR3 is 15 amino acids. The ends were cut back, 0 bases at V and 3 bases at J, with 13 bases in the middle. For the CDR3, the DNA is TGCGCCAGCAGCTTGGCCTTCAGCGGAGACTACGAGCAGTACTTC. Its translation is CASSLAFSGDYEQYF.

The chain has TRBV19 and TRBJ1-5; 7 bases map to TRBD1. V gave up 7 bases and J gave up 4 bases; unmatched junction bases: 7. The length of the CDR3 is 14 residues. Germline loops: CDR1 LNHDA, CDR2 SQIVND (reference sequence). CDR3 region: CASNSDRRNQPQHF. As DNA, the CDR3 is TGTGCCAGTAACTCGGACAGGAGAAATCAGCCCCAGCATTTT.

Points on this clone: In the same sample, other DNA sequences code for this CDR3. The CDR3 nucleotides read TGTGCCAGCAGCTTCCCCGGCAATGAGCAGTTCTTC. Its protein is CASSFPGNEQFF. The chain combines TRBV7-9 with TRBJ2-1; D gene unclear. V gave up 3 bases and J gave up 6 bases, with 6 bases separating them. The germline V gene has CDR1 SEHNR and CDR2 FQNEAQ (reference sequence). CDR3 length equals 12 residues. The complete variable domain, with remaining parts taken from reference TRBV7-9 and TRBJ2-1, reads DTGVSQNPRHKITKRGQNVTFRCDPISEHNRLYWYRQTLGQGPEFLTYFQNEAQLEKSRLLSDRFSAERPKGSFSTLEIQRTEQGDSAMYLCASSFPGNEQFFGPGTRLTVL.

The chain's CDR3 is CASSVRTGGASKGETQYF. CDR3 nucleotide sequence: TGTGCCAGCAGCGTCCGGACAGGGGGCGCGAGTAAGGGGGAGACCCAGTACTTC. The chain couples TRBV9 to TRBJ2-5; 11 bases line up with TRBD1. After removal of 2 bases from V and 5 bases from J, the junction contained 14 bases not matched to a gene. CDR1 SGDLS and CDR2 YYNGEE come from the germline V gene. This CDR3 spans 18 amino acids. Together with reference TRBV9 and TRBJ2-5, the CDR3 gives the full variable domain: DSGVTQTPKHLITATGQRVTLRCSPRSGDLSVYWYQQSLDQGLQFLIQYYNGEERAKGNILERFSAQQFPDLHSELNLSSLELGDSALYFCASSVRTGGASKGETQYFGPGTRLLVL.